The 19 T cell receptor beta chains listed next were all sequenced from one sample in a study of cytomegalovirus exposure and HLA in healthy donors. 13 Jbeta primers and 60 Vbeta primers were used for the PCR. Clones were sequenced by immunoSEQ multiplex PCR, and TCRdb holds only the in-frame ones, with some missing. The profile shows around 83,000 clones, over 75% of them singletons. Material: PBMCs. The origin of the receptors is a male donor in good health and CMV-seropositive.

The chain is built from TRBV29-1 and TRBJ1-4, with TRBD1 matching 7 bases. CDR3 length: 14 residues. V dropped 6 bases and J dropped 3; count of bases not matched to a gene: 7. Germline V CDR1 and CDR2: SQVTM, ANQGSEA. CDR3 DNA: TGCAGCGTGGTACGAACAGGGGCTAATGAAAAACTGTTTTTT. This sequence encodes CSVVRTGANEKLFF.

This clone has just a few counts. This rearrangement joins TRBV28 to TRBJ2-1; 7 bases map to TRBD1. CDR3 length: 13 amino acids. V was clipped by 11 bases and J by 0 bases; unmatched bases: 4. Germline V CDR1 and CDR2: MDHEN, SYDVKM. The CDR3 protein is CAYRDSSYNEQFF. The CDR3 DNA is TGTGCCTACCGGGACAGCTCCTACAATGAGCAGTTCTTC.

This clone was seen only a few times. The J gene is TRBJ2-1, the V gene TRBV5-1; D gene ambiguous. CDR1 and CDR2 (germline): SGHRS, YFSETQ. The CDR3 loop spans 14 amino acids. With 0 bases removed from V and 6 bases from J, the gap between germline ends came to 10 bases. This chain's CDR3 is CASSLASGTNEQFF. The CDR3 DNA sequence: TGCGCCAGCAGCTTGGCATCAGGAACCAATGAGCAGTTCTTC.

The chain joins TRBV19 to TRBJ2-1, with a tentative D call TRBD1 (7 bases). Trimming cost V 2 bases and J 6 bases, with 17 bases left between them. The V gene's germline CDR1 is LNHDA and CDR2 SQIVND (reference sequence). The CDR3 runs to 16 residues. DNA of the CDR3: TGTGCCAGTAGTATACGGACAGGAGGGGGTACCAATGAGCAGTTCTTC. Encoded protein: CASSIRTGGGTNEQFF.

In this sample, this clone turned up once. For the CDR3, the DNA is TGTGCCAGTAGTAGGCATACACCGTACAATGAGCAGTTCTTC. This encodes CASSRHTPYNEQFF. The V call is TRBV19, the J call TRBJ2-1, with D hard to call. The CDR3 is 14 amino acids. V was pared by 4 bases and J by 4 bases, with 11 bases between. Germline V gene lookup returns CDR1 LNHDA and CDR2 SQIVND (reference sequence).

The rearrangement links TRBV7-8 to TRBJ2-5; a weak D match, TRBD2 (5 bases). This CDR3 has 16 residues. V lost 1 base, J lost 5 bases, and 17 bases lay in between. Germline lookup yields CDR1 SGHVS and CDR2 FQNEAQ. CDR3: CASSLEEVVSGETQYF. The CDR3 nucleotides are TGTGCCAGCAGCTTAGAGGAGGTGGTGTCCGGGGAGACCCAGTACTTC.

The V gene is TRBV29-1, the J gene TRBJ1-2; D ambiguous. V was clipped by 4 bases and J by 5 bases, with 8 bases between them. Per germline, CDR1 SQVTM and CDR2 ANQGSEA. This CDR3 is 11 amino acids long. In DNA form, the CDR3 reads TGCAGCGTTGGATCGGTTTATGGCTACACCTTC. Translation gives CSVGSVYGYTF.

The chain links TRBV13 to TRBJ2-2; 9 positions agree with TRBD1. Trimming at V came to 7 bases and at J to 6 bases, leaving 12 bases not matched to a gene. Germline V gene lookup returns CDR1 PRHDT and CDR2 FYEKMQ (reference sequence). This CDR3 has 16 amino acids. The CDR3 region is CASKGSPGQGPGELFF. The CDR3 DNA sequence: TGTGCCAGCAAGGGATCGCCGGGACAGGGTCCCGGGGAGCTGTTTTTT.

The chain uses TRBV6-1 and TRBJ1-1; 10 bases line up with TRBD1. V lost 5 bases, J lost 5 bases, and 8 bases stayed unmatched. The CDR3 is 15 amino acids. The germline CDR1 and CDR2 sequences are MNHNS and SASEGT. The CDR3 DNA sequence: TGTGCCAGCAGTCCTCTGGGACAGGGGAGGACTGAAGCTTTCTTT. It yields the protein CASSPLGQGRTEAFF.

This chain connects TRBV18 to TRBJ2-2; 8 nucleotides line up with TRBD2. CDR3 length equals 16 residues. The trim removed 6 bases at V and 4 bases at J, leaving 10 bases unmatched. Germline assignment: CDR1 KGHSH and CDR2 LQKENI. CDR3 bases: TGTGCCAGCTCCATGGACCCCGGGAGGGCCACCGGGGAGCTGTTTTTT. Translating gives CASSMDPGRATGELFF. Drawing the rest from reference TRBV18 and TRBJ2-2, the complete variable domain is NAGVMQNPRHLVRRRGQEARLRCSPMKGHSHVYWYRQLPEEGLKFMVYLQKENIIDESGMPKERFSAEFPKEGPSILRIQQVVRGDSAAYFCASSMDPGRATGELFFGEGSRLTVL.

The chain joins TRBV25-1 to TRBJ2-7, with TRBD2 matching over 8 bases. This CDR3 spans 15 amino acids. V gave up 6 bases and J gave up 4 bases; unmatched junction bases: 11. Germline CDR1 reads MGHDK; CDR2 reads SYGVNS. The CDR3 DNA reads TGTGCCAGCAGCGACGGGGGGGCGCCTCTATACGAGCAGTACTTC. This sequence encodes CASSDGGAPLYEQYF.

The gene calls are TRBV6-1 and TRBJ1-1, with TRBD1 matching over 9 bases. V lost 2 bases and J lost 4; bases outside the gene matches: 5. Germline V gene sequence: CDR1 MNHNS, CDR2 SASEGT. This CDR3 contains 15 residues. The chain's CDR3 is CASSERMTGGTEAFF. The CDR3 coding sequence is TGTGCCAGCAGTGAACGTATGACAGGGGGCACTGAAGCTTTCTTT.

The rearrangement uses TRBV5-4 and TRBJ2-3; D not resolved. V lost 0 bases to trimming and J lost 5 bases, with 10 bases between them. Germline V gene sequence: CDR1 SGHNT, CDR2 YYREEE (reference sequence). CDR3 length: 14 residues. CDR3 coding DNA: TGTGCCAGCAGCTTGGACCCAGGAAAAGATACGCAGTATTTT. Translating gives CASSLDPGKDTQYF.

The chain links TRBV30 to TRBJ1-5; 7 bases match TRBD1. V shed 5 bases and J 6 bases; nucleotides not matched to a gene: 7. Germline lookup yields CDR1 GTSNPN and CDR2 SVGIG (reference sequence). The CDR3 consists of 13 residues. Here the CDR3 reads CAWGLQGTQPQHF. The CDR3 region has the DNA TGTGCCTGGGGACTACAGGGGACTCAGCCCCAGCATTTT. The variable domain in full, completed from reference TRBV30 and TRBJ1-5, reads SQTIHQWPATLVQPVGSPLSLECTVEGTSNPNLYWYRQAAGRGLQLLFYSVGIGQISSEVPQNLSASRPQDRQFILSSKKLLLSDSGFYLCAWGLQGTQPQHFGDGTRLSIL.

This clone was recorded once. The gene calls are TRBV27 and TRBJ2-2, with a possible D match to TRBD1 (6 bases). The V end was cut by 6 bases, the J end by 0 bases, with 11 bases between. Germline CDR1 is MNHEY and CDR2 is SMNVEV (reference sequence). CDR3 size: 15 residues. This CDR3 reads CASSFGQPNTGELFF. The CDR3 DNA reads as TGTGCCAGCAGCTTCGGACAGCCGAACACCGGGGAGCTGTTTTTT.

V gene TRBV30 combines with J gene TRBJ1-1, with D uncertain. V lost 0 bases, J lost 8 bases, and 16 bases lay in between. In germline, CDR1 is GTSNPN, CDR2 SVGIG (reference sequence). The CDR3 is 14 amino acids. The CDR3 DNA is TGTGCCTGGAGTGTACTTGGTGTAGCCCGCGAAGCTTTCTTT. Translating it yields CAWSVLGVAREAFF. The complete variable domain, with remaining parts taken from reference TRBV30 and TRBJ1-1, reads SQTIHQWPATLVQPVGSPLSLECTVEGTSNPNLYWYRQAAGRGLQLLFYSVGIGQISSEVPQNLSASRPQDRQFILSSKKLLLSDSGFYLCAWSVLGVAREAFFGQGTRLTVV.

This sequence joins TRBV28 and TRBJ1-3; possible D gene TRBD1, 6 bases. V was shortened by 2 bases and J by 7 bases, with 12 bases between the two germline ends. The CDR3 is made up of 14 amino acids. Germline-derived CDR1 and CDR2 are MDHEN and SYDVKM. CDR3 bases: TGTGCCAGCAGTTTACTACAGGGTGTTAACACCATATATTTT. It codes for CASSLLQGVNTIYF.

CDR3 in amino acids: CASSSGYSNQPQHF. The CDR3 DNA follows: TGTGCCAGCAGTTCAGGGTATAGCAATCAGCCCCAGCATTTT. The chain combines TRBV28 with TRBJ1-5; weak D call: TRBD1 (5 bases). Germline values: CDR1 MDHEN, CDR2 SYDVKM. The V and J ends lost 4 bases and 0 bases respectively, with 7 bases between them. This CDR3 spans 14 amino acids.

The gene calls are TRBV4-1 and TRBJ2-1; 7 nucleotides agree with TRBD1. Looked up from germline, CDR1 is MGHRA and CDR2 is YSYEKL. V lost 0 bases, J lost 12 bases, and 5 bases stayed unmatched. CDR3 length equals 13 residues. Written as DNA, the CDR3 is TGCGCCAGCAGCCAAGATCAGGGGGAACGGCAGTTCTTC. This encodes CASSQDQGERQFF.